The subject of this entry is one T cell receptor beta chain. Its matching antigen is unknown. The same CDR3 arises from other DNA sequences in this sample as well. The data were obtained in a study of siplizumab effects on memory and regulatory T cells. Findings and caveats of the study: Memory T cells appeared less diverse than naive cells, which seemed to contribute substantially to alloresponse.

This CDR3 is 14 amino acids long. Germline V CDR1 and CDR2: SGHTA, FQGNSA. The V and J ends lost 2 bases and 2 bases respectively, with 10 bases between them. Assay: immunoSEQ multiplex PCR; the TCRdb copy retains only in-frame clones and omits some. The sample carries over 95,000 clones, 93% recorded once. This chain connects TRBV7-2 to TRBJ2-7, with D perhaps matching TRBD2 (6 bases). The sequenced sample was non-Treg CD4+ T cells sorted from blood. The receptor comes from a human donor in good health. The chain's CDR3 is CASSLSGGPYEQYF. CDR3 in DNA: TGTGCCAGCAGCTTATCCGGGGGACCCTACGAGCAGTACTTC.